Sequencing of this T cell receptor (beta chain) was carried out in a study of blood T cell repertoires in COVID-19. Looking at the study overall: Samples of COVID-19 (acute and convalescent) were obtained from the United States, Italy and Spain. T cells, B-cell-depleted T cells, or PBMCs supplied cDNA or gDNA.

The authors' processing: Cell counts per sample came from amplifying reference gene primers. Measured with immunoSEQ multiplex PCR; TCRdb has only the in-frame clones, and not every one. V and J calls and clone size are given by that table; D and trimming were obtained from the DNA. The data show around 160,000 clones, with less than 90% seen just once and about 38% held by the top ten. The CDR3 contains 16 residues. The germline gives CDR1 SGHRS, CDR2 YFSETQ. The germline V and J ends were trimmed by 0 bases and 0 bases, with 9 bases remaining between them. V is TRBV5-1 and J is TRBJ2-2; D is ambiguous. This clonotype originated in a human donor in a cohort sampled during active COVID-19. Sequencing was performed on peripheral blood. The CDR3 here is CASSLGAVTNTGELFF. The CDR3 region has the DNA TGCGCCAGCAGCTTGGGGGCCGTAACGAACACCGGGGAGCTGTTTTTT.